The T cell receptor (beta chain) described here comes from a study of T cells in localized non-small cell lung cancer. Profiled with immunoSEQ multiplex PCR; TCRdb holds only in-frame clones, not every one. The data hold 70,000 to 95,000 clones, with approximately 91% observed a single time. The germline CDR1 and CDR2 sequences are MGHRA and YSYEKL. The CDR3 sequence is 15 residues long. V lost 0 bases and J 4 bases, leaving 9 bases between the germline ends. The chain is built from TRBV4-1 and TRBJ1-4; the D is unclear. The TCR sequence derives from a woman aged 35-75 years with stage II squamous cell lung carcinoma. This specimen was PBMCs, taken before any cancer treatment. This chain's CDR3 is CASSQERAINEKLFF. Here the CDR3 DNA reads TGCGCCAGCAGCCAAGAGAGGGCTATTAATGAAAAACTGTTTTTT.